Following are 14 T cell receptor beta chains from one sample sequenced in a study of response to subunit inactivated influenza vaccine (dated 2018 in TCRdb). Library method: RT-PCR. Instrument used: Illumina HiSeq 2500. TCRdb reprocessing: public reads trimmed at Q25 with fastp, clones called with MiXCR, in-frame beta chains kept. Here each entry gathers all rows of one CDR3 protein and keeps the most common genes and DNA. This sample comprises 530,000 or so distinct CDR3 sequences, 12% of them detected only once. The ten largest clonotypes hold around 9.6% of the sample. Source: PBMCs from blood, taken on the day of vaccination. The receptors derive from a man aged 50 or older who received an inactivated influenza vaccine. Donor details come from another sample of the same person, matched by shared clones.

This clonotype has a handful of counts. The J gene is TRBJ1-2, the V gene TRBV28; 10 positions agree with TRBD1. CDR3 length: 15 residues. CDR1 and CDR2 from the germline V gene are MDHEN and SYDVKM. V gave up 7 bases and J gave up 5 bases; unmatched junction bases: 10. CDR3 bases: TGTGCCAGCACCCCCAGGGGGACAGGGGAGTATGGCTACACCTTC. Translation gives CASTPRGTGEYGYTF.

This clonotype appeared many times. The V and J genes are TRBV20-1 and TRBJ2-3; TRBD2 agrees at 13 bases. V lost 6 bases, J lost 0 bases, and 3 bases stayed unmatched. This CDR3 contains 15 residues. Germline V gene lookup returns CDR1 DFQATT and CDR2 SNEGSKA (reference sequence). The CDR3 region has the DNA TGCAGTGCAATACTAGCGGGAGGGAGCACAGATACGCAGTATTTT. Translating gives CSAILAGGSTDTQYF.

The CDR3 is CASSPRKSSGGWNEQFF. The CDR3 coding sequence is TGCGCCAGCAGCCCCCGCAAATCTAGCGGGGGCTGGAATGAGCAGTTCTTC. This chain uses TRBV5-1 with TRBJ2-1; 10 positions match TRBD2. V lost 4 bases to trimming and J lost 7 bases; unmatched junction nucleotides: 14. The CDR3 is 17 residues long. CDR1 and CDR2 from the germline V gene are SGHRS and YFSETQ.

The rearrangement joins TRBV6-2 or TRBV6-3 to TRBJ2-7; D is unclear. The V end lost 0 bases, the J end lost 2 bases, and 23 bases lay between the germline ends. The CDR3 covers 19 residues. The germline V gene has CDR1 MNHEY and CDR2 SVGEGT. The CDR3 sequence is CASSYSTVRMTVSPYEQYF. The CDR3, as DNA: TGTGCCAGCAGTTACTCCACAGTGCGTATGACCGTTAGTCCCTACGAGCAGTACTTC.

This clonotype was seen only a few times. Written as DNA, the CDR3 is TGTGCCAGCAGTTCCGCCGGGACCGCTAAGACCGGGGAGCTGTTTTTT. It is translated as CASSSAGTAKTGELFF. V and J are TRBV6-2 or TRBV6-3 and TRBJ2-2; D may match TRBD1 or TRBD2 (5 bases each). The V end lost 4 bases, the J end lost 5 bases, and 17 bases lay between the germline ends. CDR1 and CDR2 (germline): MNHEY, SVGEGT. The CDR3 contains 16 residues.

The gene calls are TRBV20-1 and TRBJ1-5; 7 bases match TRBD1. With 2 bases clipped from V and 0 bases from J, the junction kept 10 bases outside the gene matches. The CDR3 runs to 17 residues. Germline loops: CDR1 DFQATT, CDR2 SNEGSKA (reference sequence). The CDR3 here is CSARSIMRQGSNQPQHF. The CDR3 DNA reads TGCAGTGCTAGATCCATAATGAGACAGGGTAGCAATCAGCCCCAGCATTTT.

This clonotype was counted only a few times. This chain uses TRBV12-3 or TRBV12-4 with TRBJ2-1, with TRBD2 matching over 10 bases. V shed 6 bases, J shed 14 bases, and the junction held 13 bases outside the gene matches. This CDR3 comprises 14 residues. CDR3 bases: TGTGCCAGCAGCGACCCCCTATATGGACTAGCGGAGTTCTTC. It yields the protein CASSDPLYGLAEFF.

The rearrangement uses TRBV19 and TRBJ2-1, with D perhaps matching TRBD2 (6 bases). V was clipped by 6 bases and J by 4 bases, with 16 bases between them. This CDR3 has 15 amino acids. Germline V gene lookup returns CDR1 LNHDA and CDR2 SQIVND (reference sequence). The CDR3 DNA reads TGTGCCAGTAGCTCCTCGTTAGCGGTTTACAATGAGCAGTTCTTC. Amino acids: CASSSSLAVYNEQFF.

J is TRBJ2-7 and V is TRBV20-1, with 14 bases that match TRBD2. The CDR3 runs 17 residues. Trimming at V came to 0 bases and at J to 2 bases, leaving 6 bases not matched to a gene. Germline values: CDR1 DFQATT, CDR2 SNEGSKA (reference sequence). CDR3 residues: CSARDPGTSGSPYEQYF. CDR3 sequence (DNA): TGCAGTGCTAGAGACCCCGGGACTAGCGGGAGTCCCTACGAGCAGTACTTC.

The chain employs TRBV5-1 and TRBJ2-7; D is unresolved. The CDR3 is made up of 16 amino acids. Germline-derived CDR1 and CDR2 are SGHRS and YFSETQ. Trimming left V 1 base short and J 4 bases short, with 18 bases between. The CDR3 DNA reads as TGCGCCAGCAGCTTGCAGCCGACTTCGGGTGGGTACGAGCAGTACTTC. Translated: CASSLQPTSGGYEQYF.

This clonotype was seen a few times. The rearrangement links TRBV4-1 to TRBJ1-1; tentatively, D is TRBD1 (6 bases). Trimming left V 0 bases short and J 1 base short, with 12 bases between. The CDR3 runs 16 residues. The germline V gene has CDR1 MGHRA and CDR2 YSYEKL. The CDR3 spells CASSQESRGWNTEAFF. The CDR3, as DNA: TGCGCCAGCAGCCAAGAGAGCAGGGGTTGGAACACTGAAGCTTTCTTT.

V is TRBV27 and J is TRBJ2-1; D gene unclear. V was cut by 0 bases and J by 0 bases, with 9 bases left in between. Germline V CDR1 and CDR2: MNHEY, SMNVEV (reference sequence). The CDR3 covers 16 residues. The CDR3 DNA sequence: TGTGCCAGCAGTTTATCTCTCCCTCTCTCCTACAATGAGCAGTTCTTC. It specifies CASSLSLPLSYNEQFF.

This clonotype was counted between two and nine times. The V and J genes are TRBV4-2 and TRBJ2-5; 9 bases line up with TRBD1. This CDR3 comprises 15 residues. Germline V lookup: CDR1 LGHNA, CDR2 YNFKEQ. Unmatched junction bases numbered 8, after V lost 4 bases and J lost 5 bases. CDR3 sequence reads: CASSPSGTGRETQYF. CDR3 coding DNA: TGTGCCAGCAGCCCTTCCGGGACAGGGCGTGAGACCCAGTACTTC.

This clonotype was found a few times. V usage is TRBV30 and J usage is TRBJ2-7; D perhaps matches TRBD1 (6 bases). This CDR3 comprises 11 residues. Germline assignment: CDR1 GTSNPN and CDR2 SVGIG (reference sequence). Trimming removed 4 bases from V and 2 bases from J, with 6 bases in between. CDR3 sequence reads: CAWTGAYEQYF. The DNA for the CDR3 is TGTGCCTGGACAGGGGCCTACGAGCAGTACTTC.